These 14 T cell receptor beta chains came from one sample sequenced in a study of cytomegalovirus exposure and HLA in healthy donors. Primers for the PCR totalled 60 Vbeta and 13 Jbeta. Data came from immunoSEQ multiplex PCR; TCRdb stores just in-frame clones and leaves some out. The data hold 70,000 to 90,000 clones, with around 75% observed a single time. Material for sequencing was PBMCs. The receptors here all came from a man aged 40-49 years in good health and CMV-seronegative.

The rearrangement uses TRBV5-1 and TRBJ2-7; TRBD1 agrees at 9 bases. The CDR3 is 15 residues long. CDR1 is SGHRS, CDR2 YFSETQ, per germline. Trimming cost V 4 bases and J 1 base; bases outside gene matches: 6. CDR3 residues: CASSASGTGSYEQYF. The DNA for the CDR3 is TGCGCCAGCAGCGCAAGCGGGACAGGGTCCTACGAGCAGTACTTC.

The V gene is TRBV30, the J gene TRBJ2-1, with 7 bases that match TRBD1. The germline CDR1 and CDR2 sequences are GTSNPN and SVGIG (reference sequence). J gave up 5 bases and V 2 bases, and 3 bases lay outside the gene matches. The CDR3 is made up of 13 amino acids. The chain's CDR3 is CAWSFGTDNEQFF. The CDR3 DNA is TGTGCCTGGAGTTTCGGGACAGACAATGAGCAGTTCTTC.

V gene TRBV2 combines with J gene TRBJ2-7, with 12 positions matching TRBD2. The junction had 4 bases not matched to a gene; V was cut back by 4 bases and J by 3 bases. Germline CDR1 SNHLY, CDR2 FYNNEI. There are 15 residues in the CDR3. CDR3 DNA: TGTGCCAGCAGTGCTAGCGGGGGGGCCTACTACGAGCAGTACTTC. Amino acids: CASSASGGAYYEQYF.

There are a few counts of this clone. This rearrangement joins TRBV7-9 to TRBJ1-5, with D unresolved. Germline CDR1 is SEHNR and CDR2 is FQNEAQ (reference sequence). V was clipped by 4 bases and J by 4 bases, with 11 bases between them. The CDR3 runs 14 residues. The CDR3 here is CASSSGLGNQPQHF. CDR3 DNA: TGTGCCAGCAGCTCAGGACTGGGAAATCAGCCCCAGCATTTT.

This sequence joins TRBV7-3 and TRBJ2-1; no definite D call. The germline gives CDR1 SGHTA, CDR2 FQGTGA. The CDR3 length is 13 residues. Trimming removed 2 bases from V and 9 bases from J, with 11 bases in between. The CDR3 sequence is CASSLGPVREQFF. In DNA form, the CDR3 reads TGTGCCAGCAGCTTAGGTCCAGTTCGTGAGCAGTTCTTC.

The chain has TRBV5-4 and TRBJ2-2; 7 bases line up with TRBD1. The CDR3 contains 13 residues. Trimming took 4 bases from V and 7 from J; bases not matched to a gene: 4. Per the germline V gene, CDR1 is SGHNT and CDR2 is YYREEE (reference sequence). The CDR3 region has the DNA TGTGCCAGCAGCGTGACAGGGATCGGGGAGCTGTTTTTT. Its translation: CASSVTGIGELFF. The full variable domain, its missing parts supplied by reference TRBV5-4 and TRBJ2-2, is ETGVTQSPTHLIKTRGQQVTLRCSSQSGHNTVSWYQQALGQGPQFIFQYYREEENGRGNFPPRFSGLQFPNYSSELNVNALELDDSALYLCASSVTGIGELFFGEGSRLTVL.

The chain recombines TRBV6-1 with TRBJ1-1; 7 bases agree with TRBD1. The CDR3 loop spans 14 amino acids. J lost 1 base, V lost 6 bases, and 5 bases had no gene match. CDR1 and CDR2 (germline): MNHNS, SASEGT. The CDR3 nucleotides are TGTGCCAGCAGCAACCGACAGGGGAACACTGAAGCTTTCTTT. It translates to CASSNRQGNTEAFF.

This rearrangement joins TRBV5-1 to TRBJ2-1, with 8 bases lining up with TRBD2. The CDR3 sequence is 14 residues long. V dropped 9 bases and J dropped 0; count of bases not matched to a gene: 5. CDR1 is SGHRS and CDR2 is YFSETQ in the germline V gene. CDR3 sequence (DNA): TGCGCCACCGGCGGGGGGAGCTCCTACAATGAGCAGTTCTTC. Translating it yields CATGGGSSYNEQFF.

This sequence joins TRBV7-9 and TRBJ1-2, with TRBD1 matching 9 bases. The germline gives CDR1 SEHNR, CDR2 FQNEAQ (reference sequence). CDR3 length equals 15 residues. V shed 4 bases and J 5 bases; nucleotides not matched to a gene: 8. The CDR3: CASSSQETGGYGYTF. CDR3 bases: TGTGCCAGCAGCTCCCAAGAGACAGGGGGGTATGGCTACACCTTC.

The genes are TRBV7-9 and TRBJ1-5; 8 bases line up with TRBD1. CDR1 is SEHNR, CDR2 FQNEAQ, per germline (reference sequence). V trimming: 4 bases; J trimming: 12 bases; junction bases outside the gene matches: 5. The CDR3 sequence is 12 residues long. The CDR3 sequence: CASSSDRGNQHF. CDR3 in DNA: TGTGCCAGCAGCTCCGACAGGGGAAACCAGCATTTT.

The chain combines TRBV5-1 with TRBJ2-1; a weak D match, TRBD2 (5 bases). In germline, CDR1 is SGHRS, CDR2 YFSETQ. V dropped 3 bases and J dropped 9 bases, with 22 bases sitting between them. The CDR3 consists of 16 residues. The DNA for the CDR3 is TGCGCCAGCAGCTGGCCGCCTAGACTATCCTCCGGTGAGCAGTTCTTC. Encoded protein: CASSWPPRLSSGEQFF.

This chain uses TRBV15 with TRBJ2-7; 10 bases are a match to TRBD1. There are 15 residues in the CDR3. The germline gives CDR1 LNHNV, CDR2 YYDKDF (reference sequence). The J segment lost 3 bases and the V segment lost 5 bases, leaving 7 bases of the junction unmatched. The DNA for the CDR3 is TGTGCCACCAGCTCAGCCGGGACAGGGGTCTACGAGCAGTACTTC. It is translated as CATSSAGTGVYEQYF.

This clone was counted only a few times. This sequence joins TRBV29-1 and TRBJ1-1; D is perhaps TRBD1 (5 bases). V was shortened by 1 base and J by 5 bases, with 11 bases between the two germline ends. CDR3 length: 13 residues. Per the germline V gene, CDR1 is SQVTM and CDR2 is ANQGSEA. The CDR3 region has the DNA TGCAGCGTTGAAGCCGGGGGACTTACTGAAGCTTTCTTT. Amino acid sequence: CSVEAGGLTEAFF.

V gene TRBV9 combines with J gene TRBJ1-3; D unclear. Trimming cost V 0 bases and J 3 bases, with 7 bases left between them. In germline, CDR1 is SGDLS, CDR2 YYNGEE. CDR3 length: 14 residues. The CDR3 nucleotides are TGTGCCAGCAGCGTAGAGCTGATTGGAAACACCATATATTTT. Translated: CASSVELIGNTIYF. Full variable domain (missing parts from reference TRBV9 and TRBJ1-3): DSGVTQTPKHLITATGQRVTLRCSPRSGDLSVYWYQQSLDQGLQFLIQYYNGEERAKGNILERFSAQQFPDLHSELNLSSLELGDSALYFCASSVELIGNTIYFGEGSWLTVV.